Below, 18 T cell receptor beta chains from the same sample are listed, as sequenced in a study of human T cells and chemical hapten exposure. The time point was: patch test 1, 2 weeks after DPC sensitization. Treatment noted: therapeutic diphenylcyclopropenone sensitization with weekly scalp DPC. TCRdb re-derived calls from the RACE reads in MiXCR, one entry per CDR3 protein. The repertoire consists of some 340,000 distinct CDR3 sequences, with roughly 6.9% occurring once and the leading ten covering 7.5% to 9%. Sequencing used whole blood, obtained in connection with sensitization to the hapten diphenylcyclopropenone (DPC). Every receptor here comes from a woman between 18 and 30 years old with alopecia areata. Some clones in this sample may be carry-over from other donors' samples.

This clonotype was detected ten times or more. The chain couples TRBV27 to TRBJ2-3; no definite D call. V lost 2 bases and J 4 bases, leaving 7 bases between the germline ends. The germline V gene has CDR1 MNHEY and CDR2 SMNVEV (reference sequence). The CDR3 runs 13 residues. The CDR3 loop is CASSLSVADTQYF. The CDR3 region has the DNA TGTGCCAGCAGTTTAAGCGTAGCAGATACGCAGTATTTT.

This rearrangement joins TRBV29-1 to TRBJ1-1; 7 bases match TRBD1. Losses at the gene ends were 7 bases for V and 0 bases for J; bases not matched to a gene: 5. This CDR3 spans 13 amino acids. Germline V gives CDR1 SQVTM, CDR2 ANQGSEA. The CDR3 region is CSADRAMNTEAFF. The CDR3 DNA reads as TGCAGCGCCGACAGGGCGATGAACACTGAAGCTTTCTTT.

The chain couples TRBV4-2 to TRBJ2-1; 11 nucleotides match TRBD2. Germline lookup yields CDR1 LGHNA and CDR2 YNFKEQ. There are 16 residues in the CDR3. V lost 0 bases, J lost 9 bases, and 7 bases stayed unmatched. DNA for the CDR3: TGTGCCAGCAGCCAAGATCTGACTAGCGGGGAGAGTGAGCAGTTCTTC. This sequence encodes CASSQDLTSGESEQFF.

This clonotype was counted many times. The chain combines TRBV6-1 with TRBJ2-4, with TRBD1 as a possible D gene (5 bases). Trimming pared 1 base from V and 3 bases from J, leaving 13 bases between. The CDR3 contains 16 residues. Looked up from germline, CDR1 is MNHNS and CDR2 is SASEGT. The CDR3 DNA reads TGTGCCAGCAGTGAAGAGGGGTCCGGTGGCAAAAACATTCAGTACTTC. This codes for CASSEEGSGGKNIQYF.

This clonotype was seen repeatedly, ten times or more. V gene TRBV4-3 combines with J gene TRBJ2-3, with TRBD2 identical over 8 bases. Trimming took 4 bases from V and 0 from J; bases not matched to a gene: 3. In germline, CDR1 is LGHNA, CDR2 YSLEER. The CDR3 spans 15 residues. CDR3: CASSRAGASTDTQYF. DNA of the CDR3: TGCGCCAGCAGCCGAGCGGGGGCGAGCACAGATACGCAGTATTTT.

The sample holds many counts of this clonotype. This chain uses TRBV11-2 with TRBJ2-3; 8 positions agree with TRBD2. The germline CDR1 and CDR2 sequences are SGHAT and FQNNGV. Trimming at V came to 5 bases and at J to 1 base, leaving 2 bases not matched to a gene. The CDR3 runs 14 residues. Here the CDR3 DNA reads TGTGCCAGCAGCCCACTAGCGGGCACAGATACGCAGTATTTT. This translates into CASSPLAGTDTQYF.

The table lists this clonotype with many counts. The chain links TRBV6-2 or TRBV6-3 to TRBJ2-7; TRBD2 matches at 8 bases. The CDR3 has 18 amino acids. Germline V gives CDR1 MNHEY, CDR2 SVGEGT. Trimming cost V 6 bases and J 4 bases; bases outside gene matches: 20. In DNA, the CDR3 is TGTGCCAGCAGCGGCTTTCGAGCGGGGGCTAAGGAGGTGTACGAGCAGTACTTC. Translated, it gives CASSGFRAGAKEVYEQYF.

This clonotype has more than one count but fewer than ten. The chain couples TRBV29-1 to TRBJ2-1; D gene unclear. V lost 2 bases and J lost 5, with 13 bases in between. Germline CDR1 and CDR2: SQVTM and ANQGSEA. The CDR3 loop spans 14 amino acids. In nucleotides, the CDR3 is TGCAGCGTTGAACTTCAGGACGCCAACAATGAGCAGTTCTTC. Translating it yields CSVELQDANNEQFF.

The chain is built from TRBV19 and TRBJ1-2, with TRBD1 identical over 9 bases. Germline CDR1 LNHDA, CDR2 SQIVND (reference sequence). Losses at the gene ends were 4 bases for V and 7 bases for J; bases not matched to a gene: 4. The CDR3 spans 13 residues. Written as DNA, the CDR3 is TGTGCCAGTAGTAAGCGGACAGGGGCTGGCTACACCTTC. The encoded protein is CASSKRTGAGYTF.

About this clonotype: A single base separates this from a much larger clone, so it may be a read error. The chain couples TRBV5-1 to TRBJ2-3; perhaps D is TRBD1 or TRBD2 (6 bases each). Per the germline V gene, CDR1 is SGHRS and CDR2 is YFSETQ. The CDR3 contains 16 residues. The CDR3 reads CASSSNGGGSTDAQYF. CDR3 bases: TGCGCCAGCAGCTCGAATGGAGGGGGGAGCACAGATGCGCAGTATTTT.

The V and J genes are TRBV2 and TRBJ1-5, with a possible D match to TRBD1 (6 bases). The germline V and J ends were trimmed by 5 bases and 5 bases, with 16 bases remaining between them. Germline assignment: CDR1 SNHLY and CDR2 FYNNEI. The CDR3 covers 15 residues. CDR3: CASSPRGGLYQPQHF. In DNA, the CDR3 is TGTGCCAGCAGTCCCCGCGGGGGGCTATATCAGCCCCAGCATTTT. Variable domain in full (rest from reference TRBV2 and TRBJ1-5): EPEVTQTPSHQVTQMGQEVILRCVPISNHLYFYWYRQILGQKVEFLVSFYNNEISEKSEIFDDQFSVERPDGSNFTLKIRSTKLEDSAMYFCASSPRGGLYQPQHFGDGTRLSIL.

This rearrangement joins TRBV15 to TRBJ2-3; weak D call: TRBD1 (6 bases). The V end lost 1 base, the J end lost 9 bases, and 20 bases lay between the germline ends. This CDR3 spans 16 amino acids. Germline assignment: CDR1 LNHNV and CDR2 YYDKDF (reference sequence). This CDR3 reads CATSRAVGIGTKTQYF. Written as DNA, the CDR3 is TGTGCCACCAGCAGAGCTGTAGGTATTGGGACAAAAACGCAGTATTTT.

This clonotype was counted only a few times. The chain recombines TRBV12-3 or TRBV12-4 with TRBJ1-3; 7 positions match TRBD1. This CDR3 comprises 16 residues. Trimming at V came to 3 bases and at J to 4 bases, leaving 9 bases not matched to a gene. DNA for the CDR3: TGTGCCAGCAGTTTCGGCATACAGGGGCAAGGAAACACCATATATTTT. It yields the protein CASSFGIQGQGNTIYF.

In its sample, this clonotype was seen many times. This rearrangement joins TRBV7-9 to TRBJ2-3, with unresolved D. Per the germline V gene, CDR1 is SEHNR and CDR2 is FQNEAQ (reference sequence). CDR3 length: 13 amino acids. With 10 bases removed from V and 3 bases from J, the gap between germline ends came to 14 bases. In nucleotides, the CDR3 is TGTGCCACTACCGAGACCTTAACAGATACGCAGTATTTT. Amino acids: CATTETLTDTQYF.

This chain joins TRBV28 and TRBJ2-7; the match to TRBD1 covers 8 bases. Germline assignment: CDR1 MDHEN and CDR2 SYDVKM. The CDR3 covers 17 residues. Trimming at V came to 4 bases and at J to 6 bases, leaving 17 bases not matched to a gene. In DNA, the CDR3 is TGTGCCAGCAGTTCGAAGACAGGGGATTACCTGCCCTTCGAGCAGTACTTC. This codes for CASSSKTGDYLPFEQYF.

V usage is TRBV14 and J usage is TRBJ1-4; tentatively, D is TRBD1 (5 bases). V lost 4 bases and J lost 0, with 9 bases in between. This CDR3 contains 15 residues. Germline assignment: CDR1 SGHDN and CDR2 FVKESK. CDR3 nucleotides: TGTGCCAGCAGCCGGCGGGGGGCAACTAATGAAAAACTGTTTTTT. It translates to CASSRRGATNEKLFF.

This clonotype was detected ten times or more. This chain connects TRBV20-1 to TRBJ1-1, with 10 bases identical to TRBD1. The CDR3 loop spans 14 amino acids. Germline CDR1 DFQATT, CDR2 SNEGSKA (reference sequence). Unmatched junction bases numbered 3, after V lost 4 bases and J lost 1 base. The CDR3 DNA is TGCAGTGCTAAGACAGGGGGCTGGAACACTGAAGCTTTCTTT. Protein product: CSAKTGGWNTEAFF.

This clonotype has at least ten counts. The chain has TRBV4-3 and TRBJ2-7; D unresolved. V lost 0 bases and J 1 base, leaving 10 bases between the germline ends. The V gene's germline CDR1 is LGHNA and CDR2 YSLEER. CDR3 length: 15 residues. In nucleotides, the CDR3 is TGCGCCAGCAGCCAAGATATAGGCGGATCCTACGAGCAGTACTTC. This gives the protein CASSQDIGGSYEQYF.